The 26 T cell receptor beta chains given below trace back to one sample, sequenced in a study of blood T cell repertoires in COVID-19. The data were produced by immunoSEQ multiplex PCR, yet TCRdb's version contains in-frame clones alone and is incomplete. The sample has some 250,000 clones; around 82% are singletons. The material sequenced was peripheral blood. These TCRs come from a man in his fifties with active or convalescent COVID-19.

In the case of this clone: The same CDR3 can be traced to other DNA sequences in this sample. The chain is built from TRBV6-5 and TRBJ2-7, with D tentatively TRBD2 (6 bases). From germline, CDR1 is MNHEY and CDR2 SVGAGI. This CDR3 is 13 amino acids long. V was shortened by 5 bases and J by 1 base, with 9 bases between the two germline ends. The CDR3 DNA sequence: TGTGCCAGCAGTACGGGACTTTCCTACGAGCAGTACTTC. Its translation: CASSTGLSYEQYF.

This clone was recorded a few times. This chain uses TRBV19 with TRBJ1-3, with D tentatively TRBD1 (6 bases). V was cut by 4 bases and J by 4 bases, with 14 bases left in between. Per the germline V gene, CDR1 is LNHDA and CDR2 is SQIVND (reference sequence). The CDR3 runs 15 residues. The DNA of the CDR3 is TGTGCCAGTAGTACGGACAGCAACACAGGAAACACCATATATTTT. Its translation is CASSTDSNTGNTIYF.

The rearrangement uses TRBV4-3 and TRBJ2-3; TRBD2 matches at 11 bases. CDR1 LGHNA and CDR2 YSLEER come from the germline V gene. The CDR3 runs to 16 residues. J was trimmed by 2 bases and V by 4 bases; bases with no gene match: 5. CDR3 loop: CASSLVLAGATDTQYF. The CDR3 nucleotides read TGCGCCAGCAGCCTTGTACTAGCGGGGGCCACAGATACGCAGTATTTT.

This chain links TRBV15 with TRBJ2-1; 8 positions match TRBD2. The CDR3 spans 15 residues. V shed 3 bases, J shed 2 bases, and the junction held 3 bases outside the gene matches. Per germline, CDR1 LNHNV and CDR2 YYDKDF (reference sequence). DNA of the CDR3: TGTGCCACCAGCAGGAGGGGACTAGCCTACAATGAGCAGTTCTTC. This codes for CATSRRGLAYNEQFF.

The chain carries TRBV10-3 and TRBJ2-7, with TRBD1 matching over 9 bases. Germline assignment: CDR1 ENHRY and CDR2 SYGVKD. Trimming at V came to 4 bases and at J to 7 bases, leaving 5 bases not matched to a gene. The CDR3 runs to 13 residues. DNA of the CDR3: TGTGCCATCAGTGGACAGGGGGTGGAAGAGCAGTACTTC. Translation gives CAISGQGVEEQYF.

This clone was counted once. The chain links TRBV6-6 to TRBJ1-5; maybe TRBD1 (5 bases). CDR1 and CDR2 from the germline V gene are MNHNY and SVGAGI (reference sequence). The CDR3 length is 15 residues. Trimming left V 0 bases short and J 5 bases short, with 11 bases between. Here the CDR3 reads CASSYSSRVDQPQHF. CDR3 in DNA: TGTGCCAGCAGTTACTCGAGCAGGGTCGATCAGCCCCAGCATTTT.

This chain connects TRBV28 to TRBJ1-3, with unresolved D. CDR3 length: 14 amino acids. The germline gives CDR1 MDHEN, CDR2 SYDVKM. The germline V and J ends were trimmed by 1 base and 4 bases, with 8 bases remaining between them. The CDR3 sequence: CASSLFSRGNTIYF. In DNA, the CDR3 is TGTGCCAGCAGTTTATTTTCGAGAGGAAACACCATATATTTT.

In this sample, this clone turned up once. The chain links TRBV28 to TRBJ1-3, with D tentatively TRBD1 (5 bases). Germline loops: CDR1 MDHEN, CDR2 SYDVKM. V was pared by 3 bases and J by 0 bases, with 9 bases between. There are 15 residues in the CDR3. In DNA form, the CDR3 reads TGTGCCAGCAGTTTTTCGGGGGTCTCTGGAAACACCATATATTTT. This gives the protein CASSFSGVSGNTIYF.

This rearrangement joins TRBV28 to TRBJ1-5, with 9 bases lining up with TRBD1. Germline CDR1 and CDR2: MDHEN and SYDVKM. The ends lost 3 bases at V and 1 base at J; junction bases unmatched: 4. The CDR3 sequence is 16 residues long. The CDR3 sequence: CASSFPTGGSNQPQHF. The CDR3 DNA reads as TGTGCCAGCAGTTTCCCGACAGGGGGAAGCAATCAGCCCCAGCATTTT.

The chain combines TRBV6-5 with TRBJ1-2, with 9 positions matching TRBD1. Germline V gives CDR1 MNHEY, CDR2 SVGAGI. The length of the CDR3 is 16 residues. V was clipped by 4 bases and J by 5 bases; unmatched bases: 11. The CDR3 DNA reads as TGTGCCAGCAGTTCGCCGGGACAGGGTAGGGAATATGGCTACACCTTC. Translating it yields CASSSPGQGREYGYTF.

CDR3 amino acids: CASSYAELRDQPQHF. CDR3 nucleotide sequence: TGTGCCAGCAGTTATGCGGAGTTACGTGATCAGCCCCAGCATTTT. The V call is TRBV6-2 or TRBV6-3, the J call TRBJ1-5; no clear D. CDR1 is MNHEY, CDR2 SVGEGT, per germline. V lost 3 bases and J lost 5, with 14 bases in between. The length of the CDR3 is 15 residues.

This clone occurred a few times. The chain has TRBV7-9 and TRBJ1-1; no clear D gene. Trimming took 1 base from V and 0 from J, leaving 6 bases between them. CDR1 is SEHNR and CDR2 is FQNEAQ in the germline V gene (reference sequence). This CDR3 has 14 residues. CDR3 region: CASSLDSVNTEAFF. CDR3 DNA: TGTGCCAGCAGCTTAGATTCGGTGAACACTGAAGCTTTCTTT.

The chain couples TRBV29-1 to TRBJ1-1; the match to TRBD1 covers 7 bases. CDR1 and CDR2 from the germline V gene are SQVTM and ANQGSEA. CDR3 length: 14 residues. Trimming took 8 bases from V and 1 from J; bases not matched to a gene: 10. Here the CDR3 reads CSTLTGTANTEAFF. DNA of the CDR3: TGCAGCACGTTGACCGGGACAGCGAACACTGAAGCTTTCTTT.

This rearrangement joins TRBV11-2 to TRBJ2-5; D is unresolved. CDR3 size: 14 residues. From germline, CDR1 is SGHAT and CDR2 FQNNGV. Trimming cost V 2 bases and J 1 base, with 8 bases left between them. The CDR3 region has the DNA TGTGCCAGCAGCTTATCGCGATCCCAAGAGACCCAGTACTTC. It specifies CASSLSRSQETQYF.

There are a few counts of this clone. DNA for the CDR3: TGCGCCAGCAGCACCCGGACAGGGAACATTCAGTACTTC. Translated, it gives CASSTRTGNIQYF. The chain couples TRBV5-1 to TRBJ2-4, with 8 nucleotides matching TRBD1. Losses at the gene ends were 4 bases for V and 7 bases for J; bases not matched to a gene: 4. From germline, CDR1 is SGHRS and CDR2 YFSETQ. The CDR3 runs to 13 residues.

CDR3 protein: CASSLNRGANYGYTF. CDR3 sequence (DNA): TGTGCCAGCAGCTTGAACAGGGGGGCTAACTATGGCTACACCTTC. V and J are TRBV5-4 and TRBJ1-2, with 8 bases matching TRBD1. Germline V gene sequence: CDR1 SGHNT, CDR2 YYREEE (reference sequence). V shed 1 base, J shed 0 bases, and the junction held 2 bases outside the gene matches. The CDR3 loop spans 15 amino acids. Together with reference TRBV5-4 and TRBJ1-2, the CDR3 gives the full variable domain: ETGVTQSPTHLIKTRGQQVTLRCSSQSGHNTVSWYQQALGQGPQFIFQYYREEENGRGNFPPRFSGLQFPNYSSELNVNALELDDSALYLCASSLNRGANYGYTFGSGTRLTVV.

The chain has TRBV19 and TRBJ2-5, with D possibly being TRBD1 (6 bases). The CDR3 is 14 residues long. The germline CDR1 and CDR2 sequences are LNHDA and SQIVND (reference sequence). V lost 4 bases and J 4 bases, leaving 13 bases between the germline ends. CDR3 nucleotide sequence: TGTGCCAGTAGTAGCTCTGGGGGCCTAGAGACCCAGTACTTC. Encoded protein: CASSSSGGLETQYF. The whole variable domain, remainder taken from reference TRBV19 and TRBJ2-5, is DGGITQSPKYLFRKEGQNVTLSCEQNLNHDAMYWYRQDPGQGLRLIYYSQIVNDFQKGDIAEGYSVSREKKESFPLTVTSAQKNPTAFYLCASSSSGGLETQYFGPGTRLLVL.

The rearrangement joins TRBV3-1 (or the pseudogene TRBV3-2) to TRBJ2-2; a possible D gene is TRBD1 (6 bases). Per germline, CDR1 LGHDT and CDR2 YNNKEL (reference sequence). This CDR3 is 15 amino acids long. Trimming shortened V by 0 bases and J by 6 bases, and 11 bases separated the two germline ends. CDR3 sequence: CASSQDLWGPGELFF. Written as DNA, the CDR3 is TGTGCCAGCAGCCAAGATCTGTGGGGGCCCGGGGAGCTGTTTTTT.

The chain uses TRBV30 and TRBJ2-7; 7 positions match TRBD1. This CDR3 spans 13 amino acids. Germline trimming cut 3 bases from V and 7 bases from J; bases unmatched to any gene: 9. Germline assignment: CDR1 GTSNPN and CDR2 SVGIG (reference sequence). The CDR3 loop is CAWSHGQVLEQYF. The CDR3 bases are TGTGCCTGGAGCCATGGACAGGTACTTGAGCAGTACTTC.

The V gene is TRBV19, the J gene TRBJ1-2, with TRBD1 identical over 8 bases. Germline V gene lookup returns CDR1 LNHDA and CDR2 SQIVND (reference sequence). J was trimmed by 4 bases and V by 7 bases; bases with no gene match: 8. This CDR3 region has 14 residues. CDR3 sequence reads: CASNPGQGPYGYTF. CDR3 bases: TGTGCCAGTAACCCCGGACAGGGACCCTATGGCTACACCTTC.

The CDR3 region is CATSVIGQVNTEAFF. CDR3 DNA: TGTGCCACCAGTGTAATCGGACAGGTGAACACTGAAGCTTTCTTT. The chain links TRBV24-1 to TRBJ1-1; TRBD1 matches 7 bases. The CDR3 spans 15 residues. With V trimmed by 5 bases and J by 0 bases, 5 bases remained unmatched. Germline V gene lookup returns CDR1 KGHDR and CDR2 SFDVKD.

As for this clone: Distinct nucleotide sequences in the sample also encode this CDR3. The DNA for the CDR3 is TGTGCCAGCAGCCGTAGCGGGGGACAAGAGACCCAGTACTTC. This translates into CASSRSGGQETQYF. This chain joins TRBV3-1 (or the pseudogene TRBV3-2) and TRBJ2-5, with 9 bases identical to TRBD2. Per the germline V gene, CDR1 is LGHDT and CDR2 is YNNKEL (reference sequence). CDR3 length: 14 residues. Trimming cost V 4 bases and J 2 bases; bases outside gene matches: 2.

The CDR3, as DNA: TGTGCCAGCAGCGGCGATTTTAGCAATCAGCCCCAGCATTTT. It specifies CASSGDFSNQPQHF. J is TRBJ1-5 and V is TRBV9; no clear D. Germline V CDR1 and CDR2: SGDLS, YYNGEE. V lost 3 bases and J 0 bases, leaving 7 bases between the germline ends. The CDR3 has 14 residues. Combining the CDR3 with reference TRBV9 and TRBJ1-5 gives the whole variable domain DSGVTQTPKHLITATGQRVTLRCSPRSGDLSVYWYQQSLDQGLQFLIQYYNGEERAKGNILERFSAQQFPDLHSELNLSSLELGDSALYFCASSGDFSNQPQHFGDGTRLSIL.

This clone showed up just a few times. This sequence joins TRBV7-2 and TRBJ2-2, with 10 bases lining up with TRBD1. V trimming: 5 bases; J trimming: 4 bases; junction bases outside the gene matches: 7. Germline values: CDR1 SGHTA, CDR2 FQGNSA. This CDR3 spans 16 amino acids. CDR3 nucleotides: TGTGCCAGCAGCGTCCGGGGACAGGGGACCACCGGGGAGCTGTTTTTT. Translating it yields CASSVRGQGTTGELFF.

The genes are TRBV4-2 and TRBJ1-1, with D possibly being TRBD1 (5 bases). There are 13 residues in the CDR3. V gave up 7 bases and J gave up 4 bases, with 13 bases separating them. CDR1 LGHNA and CDR2 YNFKEQ come from the germline V gene. CDR3 bases: TGTGCCAGCACCCTGGGGGGGAGCACTGAAGCTTTCTTT. Translated: CASTLGGSTEAFF.

This rearrangement joins TRBV27 to TRBJ2-7, with D possibly matching TRBD2 (6 bases). Trimming left V 5 bases short and J 2 bases short, with 16 bases between. This CDR3 region has 15 residues. Germline CDR1 MNHEY, CDR2 SMNVEV (reference sequence). The CDR3 bases are TGTGCCAGCAGTCCCATGACCTGGGGGGCCTACGAGCAGTACTTC. This translates into CASSPMTWGAYEQYF.